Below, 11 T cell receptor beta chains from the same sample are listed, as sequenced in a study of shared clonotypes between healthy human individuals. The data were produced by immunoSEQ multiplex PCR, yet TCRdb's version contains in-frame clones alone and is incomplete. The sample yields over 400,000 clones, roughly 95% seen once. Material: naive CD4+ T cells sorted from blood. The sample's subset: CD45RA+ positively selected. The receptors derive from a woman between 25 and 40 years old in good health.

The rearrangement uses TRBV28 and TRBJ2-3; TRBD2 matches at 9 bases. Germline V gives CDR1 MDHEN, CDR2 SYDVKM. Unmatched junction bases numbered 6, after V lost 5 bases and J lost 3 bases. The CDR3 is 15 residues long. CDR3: CASSIAGVGTDTQYF. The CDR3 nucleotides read TGTGCCAGCAGTATAGCGGGAGTAGGTACAGATACGCAGTATTTT. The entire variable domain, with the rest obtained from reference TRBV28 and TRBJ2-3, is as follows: DVKVTQSSRYLVKRTGEKVFLECVQDMDHENMFWYRQDPGLGLRLIYFSYDVKMKEKGDIPEGYSVSREKKERFSLILESASTNQTSMYLCASSIAGVGTDTQYFGPGTRLTVL.

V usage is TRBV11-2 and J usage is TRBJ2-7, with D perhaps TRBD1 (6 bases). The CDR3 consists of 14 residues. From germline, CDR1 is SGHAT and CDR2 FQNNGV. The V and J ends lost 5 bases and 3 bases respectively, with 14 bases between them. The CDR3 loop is CASSPPTGYYEQYF. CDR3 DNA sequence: TGTGCCAGCAGCCCCCCTACAGGGTACTACGAGCAGTACTTC.

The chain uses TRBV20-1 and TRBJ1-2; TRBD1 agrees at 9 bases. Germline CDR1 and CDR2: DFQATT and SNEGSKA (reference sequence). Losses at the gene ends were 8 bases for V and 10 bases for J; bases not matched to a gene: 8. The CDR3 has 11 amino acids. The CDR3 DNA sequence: TGCAGTTGCCTGCGGGACAGGGACTACACCTTC. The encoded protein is CSCLRDRDYTF.

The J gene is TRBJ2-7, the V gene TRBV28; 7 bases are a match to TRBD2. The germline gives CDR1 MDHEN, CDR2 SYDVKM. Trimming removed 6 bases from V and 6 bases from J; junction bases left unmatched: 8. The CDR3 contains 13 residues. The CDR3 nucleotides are TGTGCCAGCAGCCAGGGAGGGGCGCGCGAGCAGTACTTC. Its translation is CASSQGGAREQYF.

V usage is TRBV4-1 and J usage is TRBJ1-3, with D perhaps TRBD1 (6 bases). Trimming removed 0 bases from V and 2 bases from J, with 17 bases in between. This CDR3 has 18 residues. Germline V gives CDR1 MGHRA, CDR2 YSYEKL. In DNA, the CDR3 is TGCGCCAGCAGCCAAGATCCGTTGCAGGGGCTGGCTGGAAACACCATATATTTT. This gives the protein CASSQDPLQGLAGNTIYF.

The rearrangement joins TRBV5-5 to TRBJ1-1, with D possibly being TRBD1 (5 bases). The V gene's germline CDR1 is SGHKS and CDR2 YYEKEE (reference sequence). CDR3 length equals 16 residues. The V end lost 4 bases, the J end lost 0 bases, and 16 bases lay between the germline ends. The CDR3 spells CASSQKGWGMNTEAFF. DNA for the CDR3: TGTGCCAGCAGCCAAAAAGGCTGGGGCATGAACACTGAAGCTTTCTTT.

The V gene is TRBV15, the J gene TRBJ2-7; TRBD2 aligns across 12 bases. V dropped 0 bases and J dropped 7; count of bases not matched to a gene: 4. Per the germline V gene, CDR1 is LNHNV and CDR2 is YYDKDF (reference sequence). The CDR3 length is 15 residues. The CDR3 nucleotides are TGTGCCACCAGCAGAGACCTAGCGGGAGGGCTAGAGCAGTACTTC. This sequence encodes CATSRDLAGGLEQYF.

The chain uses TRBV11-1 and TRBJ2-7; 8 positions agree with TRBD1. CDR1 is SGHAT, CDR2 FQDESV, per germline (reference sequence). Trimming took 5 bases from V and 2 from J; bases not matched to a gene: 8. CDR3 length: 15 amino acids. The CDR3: CASSPAGTGAYEQYF. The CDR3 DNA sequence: TGTGCCAGCAGCCCAGCCGGGACAGGAGCCTACGAGCAGTACTTC.

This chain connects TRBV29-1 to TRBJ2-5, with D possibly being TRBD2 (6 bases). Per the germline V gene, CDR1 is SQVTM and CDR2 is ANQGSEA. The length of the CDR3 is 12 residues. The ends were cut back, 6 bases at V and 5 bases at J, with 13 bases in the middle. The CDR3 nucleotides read TGCAGCGTGGGACGGAGGGAGGAGACCCAGTACTTC. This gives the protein CSVGRREETQYF.

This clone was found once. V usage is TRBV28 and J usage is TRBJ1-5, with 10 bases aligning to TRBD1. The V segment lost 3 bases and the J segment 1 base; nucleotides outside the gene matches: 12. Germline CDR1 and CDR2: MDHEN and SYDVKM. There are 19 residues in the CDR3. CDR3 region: CASSFFYGWDRGSNQPQHF. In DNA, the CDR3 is TGTGCCAGCAGTTTTTTTTATGGGTGGGACAGGGGAAGCAATCAGCCCCAGCATTTT.

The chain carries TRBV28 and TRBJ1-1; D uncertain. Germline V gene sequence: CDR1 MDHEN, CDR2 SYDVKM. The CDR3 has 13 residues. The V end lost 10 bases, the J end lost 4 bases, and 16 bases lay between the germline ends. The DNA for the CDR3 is TGTGCCACCGACATCCCGGAAATCACTGAAGCTTTCTTT. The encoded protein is CATDIPEITEAFF.